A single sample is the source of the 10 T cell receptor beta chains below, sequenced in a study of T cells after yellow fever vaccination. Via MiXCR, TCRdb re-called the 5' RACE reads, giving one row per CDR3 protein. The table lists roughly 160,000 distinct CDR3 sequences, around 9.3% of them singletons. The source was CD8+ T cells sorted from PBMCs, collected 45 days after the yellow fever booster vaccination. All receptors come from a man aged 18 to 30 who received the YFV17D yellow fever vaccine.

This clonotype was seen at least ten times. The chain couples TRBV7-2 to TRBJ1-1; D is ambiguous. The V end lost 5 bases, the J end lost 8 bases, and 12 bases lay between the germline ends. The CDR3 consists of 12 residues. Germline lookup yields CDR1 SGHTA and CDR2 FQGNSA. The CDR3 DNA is TGTGCCAGCAGCCTCTTCCCATCCGAAGCTTTCTTT. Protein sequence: CASSLFPSEAFF.

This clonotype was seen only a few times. The CDR3 loop reads CASSFGQGGGSSYNEQFF. CDR3 nucleotide sequence: TGTGCCAGCAGCTTCGGGCAGGGCGGAGGGTCGAGCTACAATGAGCAGTTCTTC. This chain uses TRBV7-9 with TRBJ2-1; D perhaps matches TRBD2 (6 bases). This CDR3 is 18 amino acids long. Trimming shortened V by 3 bases and J by 3 bases, and 21 bases separated the two germline ends. CDR1 is SEHNR, CDR2 FQNEAQ, per germline (reference sequence).

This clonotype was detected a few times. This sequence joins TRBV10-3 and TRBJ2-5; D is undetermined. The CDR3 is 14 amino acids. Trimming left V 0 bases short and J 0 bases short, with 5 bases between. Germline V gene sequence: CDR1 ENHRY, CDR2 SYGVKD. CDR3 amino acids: CAISESTDQETQYF. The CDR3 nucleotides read TGTGCCATCAGTGAGTCCACAGACCAAGAGACCCAGTACTTC.

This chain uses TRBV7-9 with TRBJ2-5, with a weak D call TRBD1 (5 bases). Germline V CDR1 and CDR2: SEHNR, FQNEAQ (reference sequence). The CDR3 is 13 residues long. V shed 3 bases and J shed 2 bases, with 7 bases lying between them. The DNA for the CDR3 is TGTGCCAGCAGCTTCCAGGGTCAAGAGACCCAGTACTTC. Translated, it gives CASSFQGQETQYF.

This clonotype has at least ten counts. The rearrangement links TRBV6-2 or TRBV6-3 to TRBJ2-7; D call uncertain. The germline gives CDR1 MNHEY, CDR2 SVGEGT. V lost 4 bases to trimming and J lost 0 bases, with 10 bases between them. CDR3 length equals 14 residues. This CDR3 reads CASSSRTDSYEQYF. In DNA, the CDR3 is TGTGCCAGCAGTTCCCGGACGGACTCCTACGAGCAGTACTTC.

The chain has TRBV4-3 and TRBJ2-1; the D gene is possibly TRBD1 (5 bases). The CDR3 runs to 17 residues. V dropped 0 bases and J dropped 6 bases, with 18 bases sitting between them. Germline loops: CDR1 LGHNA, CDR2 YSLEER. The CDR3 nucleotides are TGCGCCAGCAGCCAAGATGCCCCGACAGAAATAACCAATGAGCAGTTCTTC. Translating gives CASSQDAPTEITNEQFF.

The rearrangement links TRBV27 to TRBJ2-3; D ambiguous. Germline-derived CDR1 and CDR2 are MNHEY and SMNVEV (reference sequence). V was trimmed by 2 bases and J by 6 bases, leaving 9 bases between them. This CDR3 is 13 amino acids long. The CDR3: CASSLILADTQYF. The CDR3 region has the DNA TGTGCCAGCAGTTTAATACTGGCCGATACGCAGTATTTT.

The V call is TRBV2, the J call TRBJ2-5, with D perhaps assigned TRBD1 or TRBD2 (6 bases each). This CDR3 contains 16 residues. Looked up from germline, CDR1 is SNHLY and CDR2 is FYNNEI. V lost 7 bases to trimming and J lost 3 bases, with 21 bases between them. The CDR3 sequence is CASIDGGYGGEETQYF. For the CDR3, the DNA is TGTGCCAGCATCGACGGGGGCTACGGAGGTGAAGAGACCCAGTACTTC.

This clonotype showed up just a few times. The DNA of the CDR3 is TGTGCCACCAGTGATTTTGGCCTCGTTAGGACTAGCGGGCAAGAGACCCAGTACTTC. Its protein is CATSDFGLVRTSGQETQYF. The chain couples TRBV24-1 to TRBJ2-5; 11 nucleotides agree with TRBD2. V dropped 1 base and J dropped 2; count of bases not matched to a gene: 11. The CDR3 has 19 residues. From germline, CDR1 is KGHDR and CDR2 SFDVKD.

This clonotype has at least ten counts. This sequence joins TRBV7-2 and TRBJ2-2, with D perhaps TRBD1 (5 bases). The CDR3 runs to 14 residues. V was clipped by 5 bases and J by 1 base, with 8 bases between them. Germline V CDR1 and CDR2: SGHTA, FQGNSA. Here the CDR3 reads CASSPGQNTGELFF. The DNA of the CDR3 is TGTGCCAGCAGCCCAGGACAGAACACCGGGGAGCTGTTTTTT.